This T cell receptor beta chain was recovered during a study of T cells in Graves' hyperthyroidism and ophthalmopathy (dated 2019 in TCRdb). Context from the whole study: Peripheral blood was sampled at the time of initial diagnosis, prior to any treatment. The approximately 97 discovery patients were randomly divided into training and test sets at a 7:3 ratio. An independent validation cohort of 18 to 20 hyperthyroidism patients and about 16 patients who later progressed to ophthalmopathy tested prospective prediction of ophthalmopathy. To identify TCR V-J signatures that set the groups apart, the researchers used a discovery cohort of 100 patients, made up of under 50 with Graves' ophthalmopathy and some 60 with stable Graves' hyperthyroidism. Thyroid tissue and blood T-cell repertoires from six Graves' hyperthyroidism patients were also compared in the study. The paper describes TCR Vbeta CDR3 sequencing of 120 to 150 peripheral blood samples, made up of some 40 ophthalmopathy patients, around 73 hyperthyroidism patients and 17 progressor patients. After blood sampling, hyperthyroidism patients were treated with methimazole at a starting dose of 30 mg daily, and ophthalmopathy patients were treated with high-dose intravenous methylprednisolone. Beyond this particular receptor, the publication reports: Most expanded thyroid clonotypes (frequency above 0.001) were also found in blood, which suggests that blood repertoires may mirror thyroid immune responses. Ophthalmopathy was separated from stable hyperthyroidism by a 13 V-J signature model, with approximately 89% sensitivity and 81% to 83% specificity obtained in cross-validation and 80%/75% obtained in testing. During validation, the model predicted progression to ophthalmopathy a median of approximately 7 months ahead of onset, with around 70% sensitivity and roughly 72% specificity. Sample size was not statistically predetermined, and blinding of investigators to group allocation was not performed.

Stable Graves' hyperthyroidism was defined as the absence of progression to ophthalmopathy over 18 months of follow-up. Hyperthyroidism patients were aged 18 to 65 years and newly diagnosed, with disease duration of less than 2 months. Exclusion was applied to patients with uncontrolled infections, other autoimmune diseases, pregnancy or lactation. Diagnoses were based on clinical symptoms, serum thyroxine and TRAb, thyroid ultrasound and orbital computed tomography. PBMCs were separated from under 11 ml of fresh peripheral blood using Ficoll-Paque density gradient centrifugation. Total RNA was extracted using Trizol reagent, and RNA quality was assessed on an Agilent 2100 Bioanalyzer. TCR beta CDR3 regions were amplified from RNA transcripts. A first-round RT-PCR of the TCR CDR3 used the HTBI primer set with the Qiagen OneStep RT-PCR kit. Libraries were constructed in a second round of multiplex PCR, after which size selection and purification were performed. The libraries were sequenced on an Illumina HiSeq2000 using paired-end 100 bp reads. Processing in the source paper ran as follows. Raw data were processed with SOAPnuke, discarding reads with adapters, uncalled bases, mean Phred below 15, or no exact constant-primer or identifier match. COPE v1.2.5 was used to merge high-quality paired reads, and clonotypes were defined as unique nucleotide sequences. Clonotypes were aligned to IMGT TRBV, TRBD and TRBJ reference segments using MiTCR v1.1. The analysis included only V-J combinations with a frequency above 0.0001, which together covered around 99% of the repertoires. The TCS score was defined as F50 (clonal expansion) divided by E x V (chaos), with BLOSUM62-based TCRdist calculated between CDR3 peptides within each V-J. Welch's t-statistics and random forest reduced 500 to 650 V-J features to 13, which were used in a naive Bayes classifier (R e1071). TCRdb applied fastp at Q25 and MiXCR to the public reads, then kept only in-frame beta chains. Every entry covers one CDR3 protein and lists the most common genes and DNA from its rows. The V and J calls, along with clone size, are taken from TCRdb and not from the paper's own processing. This sample lists more than 350,000 distinct CDR3 sequences; 15% were detected once. Of the sample, about 30% is held by the ten largest clones.

V sheds 4 bases and J sheds 6 bases, leaving 13 bases between their ends. For CDR1 and CDR2, the germline V gene lists SGHAT and FQNNGV. The CDR3, from cysteine to phenylalanine, totals 14 residues. Kept here is only the CDR3 DNA, which spans 42 bases and is read in frame from base 1. This clonotype was seen only a few times. Its antigen is still unknown. One base away there is no much larger clone; base qualities are not given. The TCR comes from a woman aged 25 to 39 with Graves' hyperthyroidism. Sequenced input: blood. The chain links TRBV11-2 with TRBJ1-5; perhaps TRBD1 is the D gene, with 6 bases matching. Read as DNA, the sequence is TGTGCCAGCAGCTCCACAGGGCCGGGTCAGCCCCAGCATTTT. The encoded protein is CASSSTGPGQPQHF. Beyond the CDR3, the reference TRBV11-2 and TRBJ1-5 genes provide the residues; the full variable domain reads: EAGVAQSPRYKIIEKRQSVAFWCNPISGHATLYWYQQILGQGPKLLIQFQNNGVVDDSQLPKDRFSAERLKGVDSTLKIQPAKLEDSAVYLCASSSTGPGQPQHFGDGTRLSIL.